These 25 T cell receptor beta chains originate from one sample sequenced in a study of CD4 T cells in relation to SARS-CoV-2 and coronaviruses. Unexposed donor CD4+ T cells date from about 2011-2018, before the COVID-19 pandemic. After around nine days of culture, CD4+ T cells were isolated. Their specific antigens are unknown. Measured with immunoSEQ multiplex PCR; TCRdb has only the in-frame clones, and not every one. This sample has more than 15,000 clones, with approximately 77% found just once. The sequenced material came from CD4+ T cells from PBMCs, cultured in vitro. These receptors came from a human donor in good health.

The chain joins TRBV2 to TRBJ1-6; no clear D. The CDR3 is 13 residues long. V was cut by 1 base and J by 15 bases, with 13 bases left in between. The germline V gene has CDR1 SNHLY and CDR2 FYNNEI. DNA of the CDR3: TGTGCCAGCAGTGAAGGAAGAGCGATTGGCCTCCACTTT. Translation: CASSEGRAIGLHF.

The chain is built from TRBV4-2 and TRBJ2-3; TRBD2 might be the D (7 bases). Germline assignment: CDR1 LGHNA and CDR2 YNFKEQ. Trimming left V 0 bases short and J 3 bases short, with 16 bases between. The CDR3 has 17 amino acids. The CDR3 DNA reads TGTGCCAGCAGCCAAGATAGGGGGAGGGGTTGGACAGATACGCAGTATTTT. It is translated as CASSQDRGRGWTDTQYF.

This chain links TRBV7-7 with TRBJ2-2; the match to TRBD2 covers 7 bases. The CDR3 runs to 17 residues. V was pared by 8 bases and J by 1 base, with 13 bases of the junction left unmatched. Germline loops: CDR1 SSHAT, CDR2 FNYEAQ (reference sequence). The DNA of the CDR3 is TGTGCCAGCGCCCCTATGCGGGAGCTGGAGAACACCGGGGAGCTGTTTTTT. Translation: CASAPMRELENTGELFF.

The chain couples TRBV11-3 to TRBJ2-2; the D gene is possibly TRBD2 (5 bases). From germline, CDR1 is SGHNT and CDR2 YENEEA. The CDR3 has 14 amino acids. The V and J ends lost 5 bases and 6 bases respectively, with 13 bases between them. The CDR3: CASSRLIGSGELFF. For the CDR3, the DNA is TGTGCCAGCAGCCGACTAATTGGGTCCGGGGAGCTGTTTTTT.

This rearrangement joins TRBV29-1 to TRBJ2-3; TRBD2 agrees at 10 bases. In germline, CDR1 is SQVTM, CDR2 ANQGSEA. The length of the CDR3 is 13 residues. J lost 14 bases, V lost 3 bases, and 11 bases had no gene match. CDR3 DNA: TGCAGCGTTGACGAGCGGGGGGGAATCCTAGGGTATTTT. Its protein product is CSVDERGGILGYF.

The V and J genes are TRBV19 and TRBJ1-1; 9 bases are a match to TRBD1. V lost 7 bases and J lost 3; bases outside the gene matches: 9. CDR1 LNHDA and CDR2 SQIVND come from the germline V gene (reference sequence). The CDR3 has 15 amino acids. CDR3 in amino acids: CASKRDRVAYTEAFF. The CDR3 DNA is TGTGCCAGTAAAAGGGACAGGGTAGCGTACACTGAAGCTTTCTTT.

The J gene is TRBJ2-7, the V gene TRBV10-2, with D tentatively TRBD1 (6 bases). V was trimmed by 6 bases and J by 5 bases, leaving 20 bases between them. The CDR3 is 15 amino acids. The germline gives CDR1 WSHSY, CDR2 SAAADI. In DNA form, the CDR3 reads TGCGCCAGCAGGGAGGCCGACAGGTTTCTGAACGAGCAGTACTTC. This codes for CASREADRFLNEQYF.

This clone appeared once. The chain links TRBV24-1 to TRBJ1-5; TRBD1 is a possible D gene (5 bases). From germline, CDR1 is KGHDR and CDR2 SFDVKD. Trimming cost V 5 bases and J 4 bases, with 8 bases left between them. The CDR3 covers 13 residues. The CDR3 DNA follows: TGTGCCACCAGTGGCCAGGGAAATCAGCCCCAGCATTTT. Its translation is CATSGQGNQPQHF.

This clone occurred a few times. The chain carries TRBV7-9 and TRBJ1-3; no clear D gene. CDR3 length: 13 residues. Germline values: CDR1 SEHNR, CDR2 FQNEAQ (reference sequence). V was pared by 2 bases and J by 1 base, with 3 bases between. The CDR3 DNA reads as TGTGCCAGCAGCTTATCATCTGGAAACACCATATATTTT. Translation: CASSLSSGNTIYF.

The DNA for the CDR3 is TGTGCCAGCAGCCCCGGGAGCTCCTACGAGCAGTACTTC. The encoded protein is CASSPGSSYEQYF. The chain recombines TRBV5-5 with TRBJ2-7; weak D call: TRBD2 (6 bases). From germline, CDR1 is SGHKS and CDR2 YYEKEE (reference sequence). This CDR3 spans 13 amino acids. The germline V and J ends were trimmed by 4 bases and 0 bases, with 8 bases remaining between them. Drawing the rest from reference TRBV5-5 and TRBJ2-7, the complete variable domain is DAGVTQSPTHLIKTRGQQVTLRCSPISGHKSVSWYQQVLGQGPQFIFQYYEKEERGRGNFPDRFSARQFPNYSSELNVNALLLGDSALYLCASSPGSSYEQYFGPGTRLTVT.

The rearrangement joins TRBV19 to TRBJ1-1; TRBD1 agrees at 10 bases. Germline loops: CDR1 LNHDA, CDR2 SQIVND (reference sequence). The CDR3 extends over 18 amino acids. The junction had 12 bases not matched to a gene; V was cut back by 1 base and J by 4 bases. The CDR3 spells CASSIGRTGGRVGTEAFF. CDR3 nucleotides: TGTGCCAGTAGTATAGGTCGGACAGGGGGGAGAGTAGGCACTGAAGCTTTCTTT.

A few counts support this clone. This chain uses TRBV5-1 with TRBJ2-2; no reliable D call. Germline V lookup: CDR1 SGHRS, CDR2 YFSETQ. The V and J ends lost 3 bases and 3 bases respectively, with 12 bases between them. The CDR3 length is 15 residues. The CDR3 DNA reads TGCGCCAGCAGCTCGACCGGACGGGACACCGGGGAGCTGTTTTTT. The encoded protein is CASSSTGRDTGELFF.

The chain has TRBV21-1 and TRBJ1-4; the D call TRBD1 from the table was never checked on the DNA. TRBV21-1 is recorded as a pseudogene. This CDR3 region has 17 residues. As DNA, the CDR3 is TGTGCCAGCAGCAAAGGAGATAACAGGGTTATTAATGAAAAACTGTTTTTT. This codes for CASSKGDNRVINEKLFF.

The chain is built from TRBV28 and TRBJ2-1; 9 nucleotides line up with TRBD2. The ends lost 6 bases at V and 6 bases at J; junction bases unmatched: 12. The germline V gene encodes CDR1 MDHEN and CDR2 SYDVKM. The CDR3 extends over 16 amino acids. The DNA of the CDR3 is TGTGCCAGCAGCCCACAGAGCGGGAGGAGGGGCAATGAGCAGTTCTTC. Amino acids: CASSPQSGRRGNEQFF.

This chain links TRBV7-9 with TRBJ2-6; D ambiguous. Per germline, CDR1 SEHNR and CDR2 FQNEAQ (reference sequence). The V and J ends lost 3 bases and 0 bases respectively, with 9 bases between them. CDR3 length: 16 amino acids. CDR3 coding DNA: TGTGCCAGCAGCTTGGGTCAGAGCTCTGGGGCCAACGTCCTGACTTTC. Encoded protein: CASSLGQSSGANVLTF.

The rearrangement joins TRBV5-1 to TRBJ2-5; 10 bases align to TRBD2. The trim removed 0 bases at V and 3 bases at J, leaving 5 bases unmatched. The CDR3 is made up of 16 amino acids. CDR1 SGHRS and CDR2 YFSETQ come from the germline V gene. The CDR3 bases are TGCGCCAGCAGCTTGGAGGCTAGCGGGAGTAAAGAGACCCAGTACTTC. Residues: CASSLEASGSKETQYF.

The chain links TRBV2 to TRBJ2-1, with TRBD2 matching over 10 bases. Trimming removed 4 bases from V and 7 bases from J; junction bases left unmatched: 7. Germline V gene sequence: CDR1 SNHLY, CDR2 FYNNEI. The CDR3 extends over 15 amino acids. The CDR3 reads CASSGTSGSSNEQFF. The CDR3 region has the DNA TGTGCCAGCAGTGGGACTAGCGGTTCATCTAATGAGCAGTTCTTC.

The chain combines TRBV5-1 with TRBJ2-2; 8 bases agree with TRBD1. Germline V CDR1 and CDR2: SGHRS, YFSETQ. V gave up 1 base and J gave up 7 bases; unmatched junction bases: 6. CDR3 length equals 15 residues. As DNA, the CDR3 is TGCGCCAGCAGCTTGCTCGCAGGGGGCCACGGGGAGCTGTTTTTT. Protein: CASSLLAGGHGELFF.

This clone was detected only a few times. V usage is TRBV2 and J usage is TRBJ2-7, with 12 bases matching TRBD2. V shed 7 bases, J shed 8 bases, and the junction held 6 bases outside the gene matches. This CDR3 spans 13 amino acids. The germline CDR1 and CDR2 sequences are SNHLY and FYNNEI. The CDR3 loop is CASNLAGGTQQYF. The CDR3 DNA reads TGTGCCAGCAATCTAGCGGGGGGGACGCAGCAGTACTTC.

In its sample, this clone was seen once. V gene TRBV7-3 combines with J gene TRBJ2-1, with D uncertain. Germline CDR1 is SGHTA and CDR2 is FQGTGA. The length of the CDR3 is 15 residues. V dropped 2 bases and J dropped 4 bases, with 12 bases sitting between them. The CDR3 nucleotides are TGTGCCAGCAGCTTAGATCATCAGCGTTACAATGAGCAGTTCTTC. The encoded protein is CASSLDHQRYNEQFF.

CDR3 sequence reads: CASSPASGDDEQYF. The CDR3 region has the DNA TGTGCCAGCTCACCAGCGTCAGGGGATGACGAGCAGTACTTC. This chain joins TRBV18 and TRBJ2-7, with D maybe TRBD1 (6 bases). The CDR3 length is 14 residues. Trimming cost V 2 bases and J 5 bases, with 13 bases left between them. From germline, CDR1 is KGHSH and CDR2 LQKENI.

The chain uses TRBV5-1 and TRBJ2-7, with 9 bases fitting TRBD1. CDR3 length: 16 residues. CDR1 and CDR2 (germline): SGHRS, YFSETQ. V trimming: 4 bases; J trimming: 7 bases; junction bases outside the gene matches: 15. Here the CDR3 reads CASSPRVGQGILEQYF. The CDR3 DNA is TGCGCCAGCAGCCCACGGGTGGGACAGGGAATATTGGAGCAGTACTTC.

This chain connects TRBV30 to TRBJ2-6, with 10 nucleotides matching TRBD1. Germline trimming cut 4 bases from V and 2 bases from J; bases unmatched to any gene: 8. CDR1 and CDR2 (germline): GTSNPN, SVGIG (reference sequence). This CDR3 has 17 amino acids. The chain's CDR3 is CAWTIGTGVTGANVLTF. CDR3 in DNA: TGTGCCTGGACTATAGGGACAGGGGTAACTGGGGCCAACGTCCTGACTTTC.

As regards this clone: One end of the junction does not line up with germline, which may come from a read error. The CDR3 reads CASSFQIDQAQHF. For the CDR3, the DNA is TGTGCCAGCAGTTTTCAGATCGATCAGGCCCAGCATTTT. The V and J genes are TRBV12-3 or TRBV12-4 and TRBJ1-5; D is ambiguous. CDR3 length: 13 residues.

For the CDR3, the DNA is TGTGCCAGCAGCGAAGGTTTGCGGGGCGGGAGATTAACAGATACGCAGTATTTT. Protein sequence: CASSEGLRGGRLTDTQYF. The rearrangement joins TRBV9 to TRBJ2-3; 7 nucleotides line up with TRBD2. CDR1 SGDLS and CDR2 YYNGEE come from the germline V gene. After removal of 3 bases from V and 3 bases from J, the junction contained 16 bases not matched to a gene. The CDR3 consists of 18 residues.